Presented here are 27 T cell receptor beta chains from one specimen sequenced in a study of blood T cell repertoires in COVID-19 (dated by TCRdb to between 2020 and 2021). Library generation was performed with the immunoSEQ multiplex PCR assay. Drawn from immuneACCESS, this table holds only the in-frame rearrangements with V and J called that TCRdb kept. Clones are partly lost; checked studies trace under half to an unresolved V gene and leave the rest unexplained. This sample comprises a few hundred thousand clones, roughly 85% of them detected only once. Jointly, the top ten make up more than 3% of the sample. Sequenced input: peripheral blood. Source of these receptors: a woman in her late teens or twenties with acute or convalescent COVID-19.

The rearrangement joins TRBV15 to TRBJ2-3; D possibly corresponds to TRBD1 (6 bases). The CDR3 covers 17 residues. Germline V gene sequence: CDR1 LNHNV, CDR2 YYDKDF (reference sequence). V was clipped by 1 base and J by 3 bases, with 17 bases between them. This chain's CDR3 is CATSRALGAGSTDTQYF. Here the CDR3 DNA reads TGTGCCACCAGCAGAGCCTTGGGGGCAGGGTCGACAGATACGCAGTATTTT.

The genes are TRBV2 and TRBJ1-5, with D perhaps matching TRBD1 (6 bases). Germline V lookup: CDR1 SNHLY, CDR2 FYNNEI. The V end lost 2 bases, the J end lost 5 bases, and 19 bases lay between the germline ends. CDR3 length: 17 amino acids. CDR3 DNA sequence: TGTGCCAGCAGTGAAACCGGGACACTAATTATCGATCAGCCCCAGCATTTT. This translates into CASSETGTLIIDQPQHF.

V gene TRBV19 combines with J gene TRBJ2-5, with D perhaps matching TRBD2 (5 bases). Germline loops: CDR1 LNHDA, CDR2 SQIVND (reference sequence). CDR3 length: 13 residues. Trimming took off 3 bases at V and 2 bases at J, with 7 bases between the two ends. The CDR3 DNA follows: TGTGCCAGTAGTATTGGACTGCAAGAGACCCAGTACTTC. This gives the protein CASSIGLQETQYF. The variable domain in full, completed from reference TRBV19 and TRBJ2-5, reads DGGITQSPKYLFRKEGQNVTLSCEQNLNHDAMYWYRQDPGQGLRLIYYSQIVNDFQKGDIAEGYSVSREKKESFPLTVTSAQKNPTAFYLCASSIGLQETQYFGPGTRLLVL.

The chain links TRBV10-1 to TRBJ1-1; the match to TRBD1 covers 7 bases. Germline V gene sequence: CDR1 WNHNN, CDR2 SYGVQD (reference sequence). The trim removed 5 bases at V and 0 bases at J, leaving 3 bases unmatched. This CDR3 is built from 14 residues. CDR3 sequence reads: CASSMGQMNTEAFF. CDR3 coding DNA: TGCGCCAGCAGTATGGGACAGATGAACACTGAAGCTTTCTTT.

The chain joins TRBV5-1 to TRBJ2-1; 7 bases are a match to TRBD2. Trimming cost V 0 bases and J 2 bases; bases outside gene matches: 2. Germline lookup yields CDR1 SGHRS and CDR2 YFSETQ. The CDR3 length is 15 residues. Here the CDR3 reads CASSLEGTTYNEQFF. The CDR3 nucleotides are TGCGCCAGCAGCTTGGAGGGGACTACCTACAATGAGCAGTTCTTC.

The rearrangement links TRBV12-3 or TRBV12-4 to TRBJ1-6; D remains ambiguous. V lost 7 bases to trimming and J lost 3 bases, with 4 bases between them. There are 12 residues in the CDR3. CDR3 loop: CASNYYNSPLHF. Written as DNA, the CDR3 is TGTGCCAGCAACTACTATAATTCACCCCTCCACTTT.

J is TRBJ1-2 and V is TRBV7-9; D remains ambiguous. In germline, CDR1 is SEHNR, CDR2 FQNEAQ (reference sequence). The CDR3 runs to 15 residues. The ends were cut back, 5 bases at V and 2 bases at J, with 15 bases in the middle. CDR3: CASSPLGVWNYGYTF. The DNA for the CDR3 is TGTGCCAGCAGCCCACTGGGAGTTTGGAACTATGGCTACACCTTC.

The chain employs TRBV11-2 and TRBJ1-5; 9 bases map to TRBD1. This CDR3 contains 15 residues. V dropped 3 bases and J dropped 7; count of bases not matched to a gene: 7. Germline CDR1 is SGHAT and CDR2 is FQNNGV. The CDR3 here is CASSLGDRAGQPQHF. The CDR3 coding sequence is TGTGCCAGCAGCTTGGGGGACAGGGCTGGGCAGCCCCAGCATTTT.

V and J are TRBV5-4 and TRBJ2-5; D may be TRBD1 (7 bases). V lost 4 bases and J 5 bases, leaving 15 bases between the germline ends. The CDR3 contains 14 residues. Germline values: CDR1 SGHNT, CDR2 YYREEE (reference sequence). The CDR3 loop is CASSLTRGRETQYF. The CDR3 DNA follows: TGTGCCAGCAGCCTGACCAGGGGGAGGGAGACCCAGTACTTC.

The CDR3 nucleotides are TGTGCCAGCAGTCCGGACTCGAACACCGGGGAGCTGTTTTTT. Residues: CASSPDSNTGELFF. This chain links TRBV27 with TRBJ2-2; D might be TRBD2 (5 bases). V lost 5 bases to trimming and J lost 0 bases, with 7 bases between them. The germline V gene has CDR1 MNHEY and CDR2 SMNVEV (reference sequence). The length of the CDR3 is 14 residues.

The CDR3 is CASSIVGATDTQYF. DNA of the CDR3: TGTGCCAGTAGTATAGTGGGAGCCACAGATACGCAGTATTTT. The J gene is TRBJ2-3, the V gene TRBV19; the D gene is possibly TRBD2 (5 bases). Germline lookup yields CDR1 LNHDA and CDR2 SQIVND (reference sequence). With 1 base removed from V and 2 bases from J, the gap between germline ends came to 7 bases. The CDR3 runs to 14 residues.

The chain uses TRBV5-5 and TRBJ1-2, with D uncertain. The CDR3 totals 15 residues. The V and J ends lost 4 bases and 3 bases respectively, with 16 bases between them. The germline gives CDR1 SGHKS, CDR2 YYEKEE (reference sequence). The CDR3 DNA follows: TGTGCCAGCAGCCCTGAAACGGGGAGAGACTATGGCTACACCTTC. It specifies CASSPETGRDYGYTF.

In its sample, this clone was seen once. This chain joins TRBV7-2 and TRBJ2-2; 12 nucleotides line up with TRBD2. Trimming cost V 7 bases and J 6 bases; bases outside gene matches: 12. The CDR3 spans 17 residues. Germline V gene data show CDR1 as SGHTA and CDR2 as FQGNSA. CDR3 in DNA: TGTGCCAGCACCCCCGGGACTAGCGGGTTATGGGCCGGGGAGCTGTTTTTT. Translating gives CASTPGTSGLWAGELFF.

The rearrangement uses TRBV5-4 and TRBJ1-6; maybe TRBD1 (6 bases). Germline CDR1 reads SGHNT; CDR2 reads YYREEE (reference sequence). This CDR3 has 16 amino acids. The V gene lost 0 bases and the J gene lost 7 bases, with 14 bases spanning the gap. The CDR3 region has the DNA TGTGCCAGCAGCTTGGAGCAGGGGAGCCAGAATTCACCCCTCCACTTT. Its protein is CASSLEQGSQNSPLHF.

The chain links TRBV5-1 to TRBJ2-6, with D unclear. The ends were cut back, 0 bases at V and 0 bases at J, with 4 bases in the middle. There are 15 residues in the CDR3. The germline V gene has CDR1 SGHRS and CDR2 YFSETQ. For the CDR3, the DNA is TGCGCCAGCAGCTTGGAATACTCTGGGGCCAACGTCCTGACTTTC. Translating gives CASSLEYSGANVLTF.

DNA for the CDR3: TGTGCCAGCAGCGTCACAGGGGGCGGAGAGCAGTACTTC. Translating gives CASSVTGGGEQYF. The chain joins TRBV9 to TRBJ2-7; 9 bases align to TRBD1. This CDR3 comprises 13 residues. V gave up 2 bases and J gave up 7 bases; unmatched junction bases: 4. Germline-derived CDR1 and CDR2 are SGDLS and YYNGEE.

The J gene is TRBJ1-1, the V gene TRBV10-2; 9 bases match TRBD1. CDR1 WSHSY and CDR2 SAAADI come from the germline V gene. With 7 bases clipped from V and 6 bases from J, the junction kept 6 bases outside the gene matches. The CDR3 contains 13 residues. The CDR3, as DNA: TGCGCCAGCATGACAGGGGGACCTTCTGAAGCTTTCTTT. This gives the protein CASMTGGPSEAFF.

Concerning this clone: Mismatch with germline at one junction end may stem from a read error. The V call is TRBV14, the J call TRBJ2-1, with 9 positions matching TRBD2. Germline V gene lookup returns CDR1 SGHDN and CDR2 FVKESK. The CDR3 runs to 16 residues. The CDR3 loop is CASSQDSSGAYNEQFF. The CDR3 region has the DNA TGTGCCAGCAGTCAAGACTCTAGCGGGGCCTACAATGAGCAGTTCTTC.

V usage is TRBV28 and J usage is TRBJ1-5, with 9 bases matching TRBD1. With 5 bases clipped from V and 5 bases from J, the junction kept 4 bases outside the gene matches. The CDR3 contains 14 residues. CDR1 and CDR2 from the germline V gene are MDHEN and SYDVKM. CDR3 region: CASSGDREDQPQHF. CDR3 nucleotides: TGTGCCAGCAGTGGGGACAGGGAAGATCAGCCCCAGCATTTT.

This clone was seen a few times. The V gene is TRBV25-1, the J gene TRBJ2-3, with D perhaps TRBD1 (6 bases). The germline V and J ends were trimmed by 6 bases and 3 bases, with 13 bases remaining between them. The CDR3 is 14 residues long. Germline V lookup: CDR1 MGHDK, CDR2 SYGVNS. The chain's CDR3 is CASSLTRGTDTQYF. CDR3 DNA sequence: TGTGCCAGCAGCTTAACAAGGGGGACAGATACGCAGTATTTT.

The genes are TRBV28 and TRBJ1-4, with a weak D call TRBD1 (6 bases). V lost 4 bases and J 4 bases, leaving 13 bases between the germline ends. The CDR3 is 15 residues long. The germline V gene encodes CDR1 MDHEN and CDR2 SYDVKM. CDR3 loop: CASSSRQDRNEKLFF. The CDR3 nucleotides are TGTGCCAGCAGTTCGCGACAGGACCGTAATGAAAAACTGTTTTTT. Full variable domain (missing parts from reference TRBV28 and TRBJ1-4): DVKVTQSSRYLVKRTGEKVFLECVQDMDHENMFWYRQDPGLGLRLIYFSYDVKMKEKGDIPEGYSVSREKKERFSLILESASTNQTSMYLCASSSRQDRNEKLFFGSGTQLSVL.

The CDR3 bases are TGTGCCAGTAGTATTACGGGGACAGGCGCGAACACTGAAGCTTTCTTT. As protein: CASSITGTGANTEAFF. The rearrangement uses TRBV19 and TRBJ1-1; TRBD1 matches at 8 bases. The CDR3 has 16 amino acids. The V gene's germline CDR1 is LNHDA and CDR2 SQIVND (reference sequence). V dropped 3 bases and J dropped 1; count of bases not matched to a gene: 7.

The chain carries TRBV9 and TRBJ1-2, with D possibly being TRBD1 (5 bases). CDR3 length equals 17 residues. Germline lookup yields CDR1 SGDLS and CDR2 YYNGEE. The CDR3 DNA reads as TGTGAAACTGATGGGGGGACCGGGCCCGTGGGACGGTGTGGCTACACCTTC. Protein sequence: CETDGGTGPVGRCGYTF.

This clone was observed a single time. V is TRBV18 and J is TRBJ2-2; 7 bases map to TRBD1. The CDR3 is 15 amino acids. Germline CDR1 is KGHSH and CDR2 is LQKENI. V dropped 0 bases and J dropped 7; count of bases not matched to a gene: 5. The CDR3 loop reads CASSPPGGISGELFF. The CDR3 nucleotides read TGTGCCAGCTCACCACCAGGGGGCATCAGCGGGGAGCTGTTTTTT. Full variable domain (remainder filled in from reference TRBV18 and TRBJ2-2): NAGVMQNPRHLVRRRGQEARLRCSPMKGHSHVYWYRQLPEEGLKFMVYLQKENIIDESGMPKERFSAEFPKEGPSILRIQQVVRGDSAAYFCASSPPGGISGELFFGEGSRLTVL.

The chain couples TRBV12-5 to TRBJ2-2; perhaps TRBD1 as D (6 bases). The germline CDR1 and CDR2 sequences are LGHNT and FRNRAP. The CDR3 extends over 16 amino acids. V was pared by 0 bases and J by 8 bases, with 16 bases between. CDR3 nucleotides: TGTGCTAGTGGTTTGGTATCCACAGGGATCAGGGGGGAGCTGTTTTTT. This sequence encodes CASGLVSTGIRGELFF.

The chain combines TRBV11-2 with TRBJ1-1; 8 bases align to TRBD1. The CDR3 totals 15 residues. From germline, CDR1 is SGHAT and CDR2 FQNNGV. Unmatched junction bases numbered 7, after V lost 3 bases and J lost 4 bases. The CDR3 coding sequence is TGTGCCAGCAGCTTTATCGACAGGGGTAGCACTGAAGCTTTCTTT. Translated, it gives CASSFIDRGSTEAFF.

This chain links TRBV21-1 with TRBJ1-6; the table names TRBD1, a call not compared with the DNA. TRBV21-1 is a pseudogene locus. CDR3 length: 18 residues. Written as DNA, the CDR3 is TGTGCCAGCAGCAAAGCGATAGGGGGAAACGGCTATAATTCACCCCTCCACTTT. Its protein is CASSKAIGGNGYNSPLHF.